These 4 T cell receptor beta chains share one sample of origin, sequenced in a study of T cell responses to AZD1222 COVID-19 vaccine. Sequencing used immunoSEQ multiplex PCR; TCRdb keeps in-frame clones, though not all of them. The sample lists about 99,000 clones, around 86% seen once, with 3.3% in the top ten. This sample comprised peripheral blood, obtained 28 days after the second dose of the MenACWY control vaccine. The receptors were gathered from an adult who received the MenACWY meningococcal vaccine as a control.

The V gene is TRBV7-2, the J gene TRBJ2-7; no clear D gene. CDR3 length: 15 amino acids. Germline-derived CDR1 and CDR2 are SGHTA and FQGNSA. V was shortened by 2 bases and J by 5 bases, with 16 bases between the two germline ends. CDR3 sequence: CASSLRSRAEHEQYF. The CDR3, as DNA: TGTGCCAGCAGCTTAAGGTCCCGTGCGGAGCACGAGCAGTACTTC. Complete variable domain (other parts from reference TRBV7-2 and TRBJ2-7): GAGVSQSPSNKVTEKGKDVELRCDPISGHTALYWYRQSLGQGLEFLIYFQGNSAPDKSGLPSDRFSAERTGGSVSTLTIQRTQQEDSAVYLCASSLRSRAEHEQYFGPGTRLTVT.

The rearrangement links TRBV2 to TRBJ2-2; D gene ambiguous. Trimming took off 4 bases at V and 2 bases at J, with 8 bases between the two ends. The CDR3 length is 14 residues. The V gene's germline CDR1 is SNHLY and CDR2 FYNNEI. CDR3 region: CASSGNGNTGELFF. As DNA, the CDR3 is TGTGCCAGCAGTGGAAACGGAAACACCGGGGAGCTGTTTTTT.

The chain has TRBV7-3 and TRBJ2-7; D ambiguous. The germline V gene has CDR1 SGHTA and CDR2 FQGTGA. The V end lost 5 bases, the J end lost 6 bases, and 14 bases lay between the germline ends. The length of the CDR3 is 13 residues. As DNA, the CDR3 is TGTGCCAGCAGCAGTATTTCGGGTGCCGAGCAGTACTTC. It is translated as CASSSISGAEQYF.

The chain carries TRBV7-2 and TRBJ1-6; 7 nucleotides agree with TRBD1. V was clipped by 5 bases and J by 7 bases; unmatched bases: 5. CDR3 length: 14 residues. Per germline, CDR1 SGHTA and CDR2 FQGNSA. CDR3 nucleotides: TGTGCCAGCAGCCAGGGACAGTTAAATTCACCCCTCCACTTT. It is translated as CASSQGQLNSPLHF.